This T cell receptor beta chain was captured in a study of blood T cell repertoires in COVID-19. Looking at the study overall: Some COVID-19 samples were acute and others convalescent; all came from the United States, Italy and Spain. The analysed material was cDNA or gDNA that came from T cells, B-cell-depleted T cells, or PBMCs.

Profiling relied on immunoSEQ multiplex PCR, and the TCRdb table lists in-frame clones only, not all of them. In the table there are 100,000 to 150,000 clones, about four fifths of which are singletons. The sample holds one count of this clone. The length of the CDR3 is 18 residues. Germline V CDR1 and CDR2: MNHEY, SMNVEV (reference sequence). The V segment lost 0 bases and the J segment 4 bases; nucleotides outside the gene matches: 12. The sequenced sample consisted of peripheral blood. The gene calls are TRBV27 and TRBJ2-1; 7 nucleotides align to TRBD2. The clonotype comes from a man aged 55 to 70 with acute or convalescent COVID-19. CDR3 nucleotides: TGTGCCAGCAGTTTATCCCCTCCACGGGAGGCACATTACAATGAGCAGTTCTTC. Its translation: CASSLSPPREAHYNEQFF.